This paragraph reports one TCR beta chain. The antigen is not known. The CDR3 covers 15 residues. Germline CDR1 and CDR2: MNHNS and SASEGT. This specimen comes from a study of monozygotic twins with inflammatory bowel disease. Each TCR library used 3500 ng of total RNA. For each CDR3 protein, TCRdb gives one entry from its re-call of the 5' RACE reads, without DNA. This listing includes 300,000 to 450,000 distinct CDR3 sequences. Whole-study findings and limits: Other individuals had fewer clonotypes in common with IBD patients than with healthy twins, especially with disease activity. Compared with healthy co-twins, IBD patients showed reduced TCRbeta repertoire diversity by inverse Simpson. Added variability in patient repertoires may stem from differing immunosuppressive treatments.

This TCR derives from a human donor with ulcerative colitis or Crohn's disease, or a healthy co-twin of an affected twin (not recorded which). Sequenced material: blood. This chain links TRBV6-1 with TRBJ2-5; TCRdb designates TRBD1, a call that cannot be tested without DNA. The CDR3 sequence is CASGSPNREEETQYF.